Listed below are T cell receptor beta chains from one sample, sequenced in a study of T cells in Graves' hyperthyroidism and ophthalmopathy. Each CDR3 protein is one row after TCRdb ran MiXCR on the multiplex PCR reads. The sample lists fewer than 550,000 distinct CDR3 sequences; approximately 25% were seen once. The sequencing input was blood. The source is a young woman with Graves' ophthalmopathy. Both conserved end residues are part of each CDR3. A D gene is named only where the DNA matches it firmly. The size entry is marked missing in some rows and otherwise reads once, few, many or a size class.

j_call: TRBJ2-2; clone_size: many; d_call: TRBD2; v_call: TRBV6-1; cdr3_aa: CASSFSGHGTGELFF; cdr3_nt: TGTGCCAGCAGCTTTAGCGGGCATGGGACCGGGGAGCTGTTTTTT
j_call: TRBJ2-5; clone_size: many; d_call: .; v_call: TRBV11-2; cdr3_aa: CASSHLLGSGQETQYF; cdr3_nt: TGTGCCAGCAGCCACCTATTAGGTAGCGGACAAGAGACCCAGTACTTC
j_call: TRBJ1-2; clone_size: many; d_call: .; v_call: TRBV29-1; cdr3_aa: CGTAGVYGYTF; cdr3_nt: TGCGGAACGGCAGGGGTTTATGGCTACACCTTC
j_call: TRBJ2-7; clone_size: .; d_call: TRBD2; v_call: TRBV11-1; cdr3_aa: CASSLTGLVSPYEQYF; cdr3_nt: TGTGCCAGCAGCTTAACGGGACTAGTGTCACCCTACGAGCAGTACTTC
j_call: TRBJ2-7; clone_size: many; d_call: .; v_call: TRBV14; cdr3_aa: CASSLPGTTIYEQYF; cdr3_nt: TGTGCCAGCAGCCTCCCCGGGACAACGATCTACGAGCAGTACTTC
j_call: TRBJ2-5; clone_size: .; d_call: .; v_call: TRBV10-2; cdr3_aa: CASSESLNRGGQETQYF; cdr3_nt: TGCGCCAGCAGTGAGTCGCTGAACAGGGGAGGGCAAGAGACCCAGTACTTC
j_call: TRBJ2-2; clone_size: many; d_call: .; v_call: TRBV7-3; cdr3_aa: CASSRDANTGELFF; cdr3_nt: TGTGCCAGCAGCCGAGACGCGAACACCGGGGAGCTGTTTTTT
j_call: TRBJ1-1; clone_size: .; d_call: .; v_call: TRBV11-2; cdr3_aa: CASSLGSDSWNTEAFF; cdr3_nt: TGTGCCAGCAGCTTGGGGTCCGACAGCTGGAACACTGAAGCTTTCTTT
j_call: TRBJ1-1; clone_size: .; d_call: TRBD1; v_call: TRBV12-3/TRBV12-4; cdr3_aa: CASGGTANTEAFF; cdr3_nt: TGTGCCAGCGGAGGGACAGCCAACACTGAAGCTTTCTTT
j_call: TRBJ1-2; clone_size: .; d_call: .; v_call: TRBV5-5; cdr3_aa: CASTPQLSDYGYTF; cdr3_nt: TGTGCCAGCACACCACAGCTCTCCGACTATGGCTACACCTTC
j_call: TRBJ1-5; clone_size: many; d_call: .; v_call: TRBV11-2; cdr3_aa: CASSLDWGSNQPQHF; cdr3_nt: TGTGCCAGCAGCTTAGATTGGGGTAGCAATCAGCCCCAGCATTTT
j_call: TRBJ1-2; clone_size: .; d_call: .; v_call: TRBV30; cdr3_aa: CAAEGLAYGYTF; cdr3_nt: TGTGCAGCAGAGGGTCTTGCCTATGGCTACACCTTC
j_call: TRBJ2-3; clone_size: few; d_call: TRBD2; v_call: TRBV27; cdr3_aa: CASSFSSGGEYTQYF; cdr3_nt: TGTGCCAGCAGTTTTTCTAGCGGGGGGGAATATACGCAGTATTTT
j_call: TRBJ1-5; clone_size: many; d_call: .; v_call: TRBV2; cdr3_aa: CASSGDQPQHF; cdr3_nt: TGTGCCAGCAGTGGGGATCAGCCCCAGCATTTT
j_call: TRBJ2-7; clone_size: many; d_call: TRBD1; v_call: TRBV20-1; cdr3_aa: CSASDRVNEQYF; cdr3_nt: TGCAGTGCTTCAGACAGGGTGAACGAGCAGTACTTC
j_call: TRBJ2-7; clone_size: .; d_call: .; v_call: TRBV28; cdr3_aa: CASRYAGIYEQYF; cdr3_nt: TGTGCCAGTAGATATGCGGGAATCTACGAGCAGTACTTC
j_call: TRBJ2-7; clone_size: many; d_call: TRBD1; v_call: TRBV28; cdr3_aa: CASSLPTGGGDEQYF; cdr3_nt: TGTGCCAGCAGTCTCCCGACAGGGGGCGGCGACGAGCAGTACTTC
j_call: TRBJ1-1; clone_size: .; d_call: TRBD1; v_call: TRBV10-3; cdr3_aa: CAISFVTGGSTEAFF; cdr3_nt: TGTGCCATCAGTTTCGTGACAGGGGGTAGTACTGAAGCTTTCTTT
j_call: TRBJ1-2; clone_size: many; d_call: .; v_call: TRBV11-1; cdr3_aa: CASSLAVVLNYGYTF; cdr3_nt: TGTGCCAGCAGCTTAGCGGTGGTTCTGAACTATGGCTACACCTTC
j_call: TRBJ1-2; clone_size: many; d_call: .; v_call: TRBV29-1; cdr3_aa: CSVGRALSYGYTF; cdr3_nt: TGCAGCGTGGGCAGGGCTTTAAGCTATGGCTACACCTTC
j_call: TRBJ2-7; clone_size: .; d_call: TRBD1; v_call: TRBV6-1; cdr3_aa: CASSATGGEQYF; cdr3_nt: TGTGCCAGCAGTGCGACAGGGGGTGAGCAGTACTTC
j_call: TRBJ1-4; clone_size: few; d_call: TRBD1; v_call: TRBV7-2; cdr3_aa: CASSLSGQPKREKLFF; cdr3_nt: TGTGCCAGCAGCTTATCGGGACAGCCCAAGCGGGAAAAACTGTTTTTT
j_call: TRBJ1-5; clone_size: .; d_call: .; v_call: TRBV24-1; cdr3_aa: CATARGRTNQPQHF; cdr3_nt: TGTGCCACCGCCCGGGGGCGTACCAATCAGCCCCAGCATTTT
j_call: TRBJ1-1; clone_size: many; d_call: TRBD1; v_call: TRBV19; cdr3_aa: CASRPGGLPMNTEAFF; cdr3_nt: TGTGCCAGTCGGCCAGGGGGTCTCCCTATGAACACTGAAGCTTTCTTT